Reported below is one T cell receptor beta chain. The data were obtained in a study of blood T cell repertoires in COVID-19. Libraries were prepared by immunoSEQ multiplex PCR; TCRdb keeps only in-frame clonotypes and omits some of them. The sample holds some 370,000 clones, under 85% seen once. CDR1 is SGHDT, CDR2 YYEEEE, per germline. The CDR3 consists of 17 residues. V was cut by 4 bases and J by 0 bases, with 14 bases left in between. The receptor was derived from a woman aged 45-60 years who had recovered from COVID-19. Sequenced: PBMCs or T cells enriched from blood (not recorded which). The chain employs TRBV5-6 and TRBJ2-6, with D uncertain. The CDR3 DNA reads TGTGCCAGCAGCCCCATACAGACCTCCTCTGGGGCCAACGTCCTGACTTTC. Encoded protein: CASSPIQTSSGANVLTF.